The 32 T cell receptor beta chains given below trace back to one sample, sequenced in a study of T cell responses to AZD1222 COVID-19 vaccine (dated by TCRdb to the early 2020s). The time point label for this specimen denotes: about 28 days (+/-7) after the second vaccine dose. The method was the immunoSEQ multiplex PCR assay. TCRdb retrieved this table from immuneACCESS and kept in-frame rearrangements only. Not all clones are present; in checked studies, unresolved V genes account for under half, and no reason is known for the remainder. The sample table shows roughly 120,000 clones, and about 88% are seen once. The ten largest account for 3.5% to 4% of the sample. The sample consisted of peripheral blood, taken 28 days after the second AZD1222 dose. These receptors were collected from an adult who received the AZD1222 COVID-19 vaccine.

The genes are TRBV4-1 and TRBJ2-7, with D perhaps matching TRBD2 (6 bases). The CDR3 covers 15 residues. V gave up 4 bases and J gave up 1 base, with 14 bases separating them. CDR1 is MGHRA and CDR2 is YSYEKL in the germline V gene. The CDR3 is CASSLPRRGSYEQYF. CDR3 DNA: TGCGCCAGCAGCCTCCCAAGACGGGGGTCCTACGAGCAGTACTTC.

This clone has a single count. The gene calls are TRBV20-1 and TRBJ1-2; no clear D. The V end was cut by 3 bases, the J end by 4 bases, with 3 bases between. CDR1 DFQATT and CDR2 SNEGSKA come from the germline V gene (reference sequence). The CDR3 covers 10 residues. The CDR3: CSASSYGYTF. DNA for the CDR3: TGCAGTGCTAGTTCCTATGGCTACACCTTC.

J is TRBJ2-7 and V is TRBV28, with D uncertain. Trimming removed 2 bases from V and 2 bases from J, with 16 bases in between. Germline V gene data show CDR1 as MDHEN and CDR2 as SYDVKM. The length of the CDR3 is 16 residues. CDR3 in amino acids: CASSLLYLRKPYEQYF. In DNA, the CDR3 is TGTGCCAGCAGTTTACTGTATCTGAGGAAGCCCTACGAGCAGTACTTC.

There are a few counts of this clone. The sample contains more than one DNA sequence encoding this CDR3. CDR3 bases: TGTGCCAGCAGCCCGGGAGAGACCCAGTACTTC. Protein sequence: CASSPGETQYF. This sequence joins TRBV14 and TRBJ2-5; D uncertain. CDR3 length equals 11 residues. CDR1 and CDR2 (germline): SGHDN, FVKESK. Trimming cost V 4 bases and J 4 bases, with 4 bases left between them. The entire variable domain, with the rest obtained from reference TRBV14 and TRBJ2-5, is as follows: EAGVTQFPSHSVIEKGQTVTLRCDPISGHDNLYWYRRVMGKEIKFLLHFVKESKQDESGMPNNRFLAERTGGTYSTLKVQPAELEDSGVYFCASSPGETQYFGPGTRLLVL.

This chain uses TRBV30 with TRBJ1-5; D possibly corresponds to TRBD1 (5 bases). This CDR3 comprises 17 residues. The germline V gene has CDR1 GTSNPN and CDR2 SVGIG (reference sequence). The germline V and J ends were trimmed by 2 bases and 0 bases, with 17 bases remaining between them. The CDR3 sequence is CAWSRGREFNSNQPQHF. DNA of the CDR3: TGTGCCTGGAGTAGGGGCAGGGAATTCAATAGCAATCAGCCCCAGCATTTT.

The chain combines TRBV7-3 with TRBJ1-4, with D unclear. There are 14 residues in the CDR3. Between the trimmed V and J ends, which lost 5 bases and 4 bases, there was a span of 11 bases. Looked up from germline, CDR1 is SGHTA and CDR2 is FQGTGA. The CDR3 DNA reads as TGTGCCAGCAGCCCAGAGGCAGATAATGAAAAACTGTTTTTT. Translating it yields CASSPEADNEKLFF. The whole variable domain, filled in from reference TRBV7-3 and TRBJ1-4, reads GAGVSQTPSNKVTEKGKYVELRCDPISGHTALYWYRQSLGQGPEFLIYFQGTGAADDSGLPNDRFFAVRPEGSVSTLKIQRTERGDSAVYLCASSPEADNEKLFFGSGTQLSVL.

The chain employs TRBV18 and TRBJ1-5; 8 bases are a match to TRBD1. With V trimmed by 5 bases and J by 2 bases, 2 bases remained unmatched. The CDR3 is made up of 14 amino acids. CDR1 and CDR2 from the germline V gene are KGHSH and LQKENI. The CDR3 DNA reads as TGTGCCAGCTCATCACAGGGGGGCAATCAGCCCCAGCATTTT. Its protein is CASSSQGGNQPQHF.

The chain links TRBV27 to TRBJ2-4; 14 bases agree with TRBD2. Per germline, CDR1 MNHEY and CDR2 SMNVEV (reference sequence). V dropped 6 bases and J dropped 1; count of bases not matched to a gene: 14. There are 20 residues in the CDR3. In DNA form, the CDR3 reads TGTGCCAGCAGCCCTAGGGGGACTAGCGGGAGTGGTGTGGCCAAAAACATTCAGTACTTC. Encoded protein: CASSPRGTSGSGVAKNIQYF.

V and J are TRBV7-9 and TRBJ2-2, with D possibly called TRBD1 or TRBD2 (5 bases each). V was shortened by 3 bases and J by 4 bases, with 18 bases between the two germline ends. Germline V gene lookup returns CDR1 SEHNR and CDR2 FQNEAQ (reference sequence). This CDR3 is built from 17 residues. The CDR3 loop is CASSLDIGMISTGELFF. The CDR3 DNA sequence: TGTGCCAGCAGCTTGGACATCGGGATGATTTCCACCGGGGAGCTGTTTTTT.

Here the CDR3 DNA reads TGTGCCAGCAGTTCCCGGTCCGGGACAGGGATATACGAGCAGTACTTC. This encodes CASSSRSGTGIYEQYF. The V and J genes are TRBV5-4 and TRBJ2-7, with 9 bases lining up with TRBD1. The germline CDR1 and CDR2 sequences are SGHNT and YYREEE (reference sequence). The junction had 13 bases not matched to a gene; V was cut back by 5 bases and J by 4 bases. This CDR3 is 16 amino acids long.

This rearrangement joins TRBV6-9 to TRBJ2-2; 7 nucleotides agree with TRBD1. The trim removed 1 base at V and 4 bases at J, leaving 6 bases unmatched. Germline CDR1 is MNHGY and CDR2 is SVAAGI. This CDR3 is 16 amino acids long. Written as DNA, the CDR3 is TGTGCCAGCAGTTATTTACGGGACAGATTCACCGGGGAGCTGTTTTTT. It encodes CASSYLRDRFTGELFF.

The CDR3 spells CASSPGLGLYGYTF. For the CDR3, the DNA is TGCGCCAGCAGCCCGGGCCTCGGCCTTTATGGCTACACCTTC. The gene calls are TRBV5-1 and TRBJ1-2; D unclear. This CDR3 has 14 amino acids. V lost 4 bases to trimming and J lost 5 bases, with 15 bases between them. Germline CDR1 is SGHRS and CDR2 is YFSETQ.

V usage is TRBV29-1 and J usage is TRBJ1-3; D may be TRBD1 (5 bases). The V gene lost 1 base and the J gene lost 1 base, with 11 bases spanning the gap. Germline lookup yields CDR1 SQVTM and CDR2 ANQGSEA. CDR3 length: 15 amino acids. This CDR3 reads CSVEGRQGSGNTIYF. CDR3 bases: TGCAGCGTTGAAGGGCGTCAGGGATCTGGAAACACCATATATTTT. The variable domain in full, completed from reference TRBV29-1 and TRBJ1-3, reads SAVISQKPSRDICQRGTSLTIQCQVDSQVTMMFWYRQQPGQSLTLIATANQGSEATYESGFVIDKFPISRPNLTFSTLTVSNMSPEDSSIYLCSVEGRQGSGNTIYFGEGSWLTVV.

This clone appeared once. The V and J genes are TRBV11-3 and TRBJ2-7, with D hard to call. Trimming shortened V by 0 bases and J by 0 bases, and 6 bases separated the two germline ends. From germline, CDR1 is SGHNT and CDR2 YENEEA. The CDR3 length is 14 residues. The CDR3 DNA reads TGTGCCAGCAGCTTAGAACAGCACTCCTACGAGCAGTACTTC. Protein sequence: CASSLEQHSYEQYF.

This clone has only a few counts. The J gene is TRBJ1-5, the V gene TRBV12-5, with 9 bases that match TRBD1. This CDR3 contains 15 residues. Germline values: CDR1 LGHNT, CDR2 FRNRAP. V was clipped by 9 bases and J by 3 bases; unmatched bases: 9. CDR3 coding DNA: TGTGCTAGCCAACAGGGGGCTAACCTCAATCAGCCCCAGCATTTT. Amino acid sequence: CASQQGANLNQPQHF.

The CDR3 DNA follows: TGCGCCAGCAGTCACTTTCGGGACACGCCGGGACTAGCGGGAGGGGATGAGCAGTTCTTC. Amino acids: CASSHFRDTPGLAGGDEQFF. The genes are TRBV23-1 and TRBJ2-1; 16 bases line up with TRBD2. TRBV23-1 belongs to the ORF category, with a function that is uncertain. CDR3 length: 20 amino acids. Losses at the gene ends were 3 bases for V and 8 bases for J; bases not matched to a gene: 16.

The genes are TRBV9 and TRBJ1-2, with D uncertain. V lost 0 bases to trimming and J lost 11 bases, with 17 bases between them. Per germline, CDR1 SGDLS and CDR2 YYNGEE. The CDR3 spans 14 residues. As DNA, the CDR3 is TGTGCCAGCAGCGTAGCTCCGGCGGGTAGCCGGTACACCTTC. This gives the protein CASSVAPAGSRYTF.

V is TRBV5-8 and J is TRBJ1-5; 7 nucleotides align to TRBD1. V lost 4 bases and J lost 9; bases outside the gene matches: 10. The CDR3 spans 14 residues. Germline CDR1 and CDR2: SGHTS and YDEGEE. The CDR3 protein is CASSREGAAGPQHF. CDR3 DNA sequence: TGTGCCAGCAGCCGGGAGGGGGCCGCGGGGCCCCAGCATTTT.

The rearrangement uses TRBV21-1 and TRBJ1-2. TRBV21-1 is marked as a pseudogene. The CDR3 has 16 amino acids. The CDR3 reads CASSKGGGYRHYGYTF. DNA of the CDR3: TGTGCCAGCAGCAAAGGTGGGGGTTACCGCCACTATGGCTACACCTTC.

CDR3 region: CASSFQGRQPQHF. In DNA form, the CDR3 reads TGTGCCAGCAGTTTTCAGGGAAGGCAGCCCCAGCATTTT. The chain links TRBV12-3 or TRBV12-4 to TRBJ1-5, with D perhaps TRBD1 (5 bases). The CDR3 loop spans 13 amino acids. The ends were cut back, 3 bases at V and 7 bases at J, with 10 bases in the middle.

In its sample, this clone was seen once. This chain links TRBV20-1 with TRBJ2-7, with 7 positions matching TRBD2. The J segment lost 0 bases and the V segment lost 3 bases, leaving 11 bases of the junction unmatched. This CDR3 has 16 amino acids. Looked up from germline, CDR1 is DFQATT and CDR2 is SNEGSKA (reference sequence). This CDR3 reads CSASKGLGDDSYEQYF. The CDR3 DNA sequence: TGCAGTGCTAGTAAAGGACTAGGAGATGACTCCTACGAGCAGTACTTC.

This chain connects TRBV2 to TRBJ1-3, with a possible D match to TRBD1 (6 bases). The CDR3 covers 16 residues. Trimming removed 9 bases from V and 2 bases from J, with 20 bases in between. Germline lookup yields CDR1 SNHLY and CDR2 FYNNEI. Here the CDR3 DNA reads TGTGCCAGTGAGAGGGGGAACGCTGGACCTGGAAACACCATATATTTT. This translates into CASERGNAGPGNTIYF.

The genes are TRBV7-9 and TRBJ1-5; 7 nucleotides align to TRBD1. After removal of 2 bases from V and 0 bases from J, the junction contained 10 bases not matched to a gene. The CDR3 is made up of 18 amino acids. The germline V gene encodes CDR1 SEHNR and CDR2 FQNEAQ (reference sequence). The CDR3 coding sequence is TGTGCCAGCAGCTTACAACCGGGACAGAGCAATAGCAATCAGCCCCAGCATTTT. It specifies CASSLQPGQSNSNQPQHF.

The table lists this clone with a count of one. The chain recombines TRBV15 with TRBJ1-2; D is ambiguous. V was cut by 1 base and J by 5 bases, with 5 bases left in between. Germline V gene sequence: CDR1 LNHNV, CDR2 YYDKDF (reference sequence). The CDR3 sequence is 12 residues long. The CDR3 DNA follows: TGTGCCACCAGCAGAGCTGGGTATGGCTACACCTTC. It yields the protein CATSRAGYGYTF.

The V and J genes are TRBV4-2 and TRBJ2-1, with 12 bases aligning to TRBD2. V lost 5 bases, J lost 7 bases, and 9 bases stayed unmatched. CDR1 LGHNA and CDR2 YNFKEQ come from the germline V gene. There are 16 residues in the CDR3. For the CDR3, the DNA is TGTGCCAGCAGCGAACGACTAGCGGGAGAAAGGAATGAGCAGTTCTTC. This sequence encodes CASSERLAGERNEQFF.

This clone was observed a single time. One end of the junction does not line up with germline, which may come from a read error. V and J are TRBV4-1 and TRBJ2-3; 8 bases match TRBD1. The CDR3 covers 16 residues. Germline CDR1 is MGHRA and CDR2 is YSYEKL. The CDR3 DNA follows: TGCGCCAGCAGTCAAGCCCAGGACAGGGGCACAGATACGCAGTATTTT. Translation gives CASSQAQDRGTDTQYF.

The chain links TRBV7-2 to TRBJ2-3; D is perhaps TRBD1 or TRBD2 (5 bases each). CDR3 length: 19 amino acids. Trimming left V 8 bases short and J 2 bases short, with 29 bases between. CDR1 SGHTA and CDR2 FQGNSA come from the germline V gene. CDR3 amino acids: CASVIYGGSRMIYTDTQYF. CDR3 sequence (DNA): TGTGCCAGCGTCATCTATGGGGGTAGTCGCATGATCTACACAGATACGCAGTATTTT.

This chain uses TRBV4-3 with TRBJ1-1; tentatively, D is TRBD1 (5 bases). CDR1 is LGHNA, CDR2 YSLEER, per germline. Trimming left V 0 bases short and J 5 bases short, with 10 bases between. The CDR3 is made up of 14 amino acids. DNA for the CDR3: TGCGCCAGCAGCCAAGACAGGGTGAGAACTGAAGCTTTCTTT. The encoded protein is CASSQDRVRTEAFF.

The chain uses TRBV2 and TRBJ1-3; D unclear. V gave up 1 base and J gave up 0 bases, with 10 bases separating them. The CDR3 is 16 residues long. The germline CDR1 and CDR2 sequences are SNHLY and FYNNEI. This CDR3 reads CASSEGLSSSGNTIYF. CDR3 DNA sequence: TGTGCCAGCAGTGAAGGTTTGTCTTCCTCTGGAAACACCATATATTTT.

The chain combines TRBV2 with TRBJ2-3, with 7 bases matching TRBD2. V lost 7 bases to trimming and J lost 3 bases; unmatched junction nucleotides: 7. Germline V lookup: CDR1 SNHLY, CDR2 FYNNEI. CDR3 length: 14 amino acids. As DNA, the CDR3 is TGTGCCAGCACCCTCCACGGGAGGACAGATACGCAGTATTTT. It yields the protein CASTLHGRTDTQYF.

The chain is built from TRBV27 and TRBJ1-2, with D maybe TRBD1 (6 bases). The CDR3 consists of 15 residues. Trimming took 5 bases from V and 4 from J, leaving 17 bases between them. Looked up from germline, CDR1 is MNHEY and CDR2 is SMNVEV (reference sequence). The CDR3 reads CASSPDSHSIYGYTF. CDR3 in DNA: TGTGCCAGCAGTCCGGACAGCCATTCTATCTATGGCTACACCTTC.

V is TRBV5-1 and J is TRBJ2-5; 8 bases are shared with TRBD2. Losses at the gene ends were 4 bases for V and 1 base for J; bases not matched to a gene: 0. This CDR3 region has 13 residues. Germline loops: CDR1 SGHRS, CDR2 YFSETQ. For the CDR3, the DNA is TGCGCCAGCAGCGGGACTAGCCAAGAGACCCAGTACTTC. Amino acids: CASSGTSQETQYF.